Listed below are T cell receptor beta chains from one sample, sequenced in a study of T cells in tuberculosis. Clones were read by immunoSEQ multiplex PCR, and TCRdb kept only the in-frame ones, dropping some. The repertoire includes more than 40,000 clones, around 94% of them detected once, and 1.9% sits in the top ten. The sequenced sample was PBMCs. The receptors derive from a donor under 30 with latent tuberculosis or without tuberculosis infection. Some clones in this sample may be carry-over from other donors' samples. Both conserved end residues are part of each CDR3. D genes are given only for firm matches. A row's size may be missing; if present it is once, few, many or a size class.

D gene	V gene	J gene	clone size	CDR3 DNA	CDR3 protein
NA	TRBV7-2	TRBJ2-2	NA	TGTGCCAGCAGCCCCGGGCCCCGGGAAGGGGAGCTGTTTTTT	CASSPGPREGELFF
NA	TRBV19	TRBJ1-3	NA	TGTGCCAGTAGCCCACCTCCGGGAACGGTGACTGGAAACACCATATATTTT	CASSPPPGTVTGNTIYF
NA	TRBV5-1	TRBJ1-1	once	TGCGCCAGCAGCCGCGCGGCTGGGGGGGCAAACACTGAAGCTTTCTTT	CASSRAAGGANTEAFF
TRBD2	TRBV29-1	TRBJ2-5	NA	TGCAGCGTTGCTGCGGGAGTCCAAGAGACCCAGTACTTC	CSVAAGVQETQYF
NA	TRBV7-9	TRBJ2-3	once	TGTGCCAGCAGCGTCCGGGGATCCCAGGATACGCAGTATTTT	CASSVRGSQDTQYF
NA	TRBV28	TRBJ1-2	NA	TGTGCCAGCAGCCGCACGGGGGGCGAAGGCTACACCTTC	CASSRTGGEGYTF
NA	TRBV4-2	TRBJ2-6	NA	TGTGCCAGCAGCCAAGGACCGCGAACAGCCTCTGGGGCCAACGTCCTGACTTTC	CASSQGPRTASGANVLTF
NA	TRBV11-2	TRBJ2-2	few	TGTGCCAGCAAAGGAGCCGGGGAGCTGTTTTTT	CASKGAGELFF
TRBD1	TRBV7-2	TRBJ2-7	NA	TGTGCCAGCAGCTCCGAAGGGTTTGGGGACAGGGCATCCTACGAGCAGTACTTC	CASSSEGFGDRASYEQYF
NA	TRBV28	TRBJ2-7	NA	TGTGCCAGCAGTCTTCAGGGTTTTCCCTACGAGCAGTACTTC	CASSLQGFPYEQYF
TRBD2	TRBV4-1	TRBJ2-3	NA	TGCGCCAGCAGCCCGTCGGGGACTAGCGGTACAGATACGCAGTATTTT	CASSPSGTSGTDTQYF
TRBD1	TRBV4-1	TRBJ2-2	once	TGCGCCAGCAGCGCCCGGGACAGGGTTAAAACCGGGGAGCTGTTTTTT	CASSARDRVKTGELFF
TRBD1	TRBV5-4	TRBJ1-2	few	TGTGCCAGCAGCTTGACGCCTCCCAGGGGGCTCAACTATGGCTACACCTTC	CASSLTPPRGLNYGYTF
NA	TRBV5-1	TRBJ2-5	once	TGCGCCAGCAGCCTACCCGAAGGAGGGAGTGGTTTTCGAGAGACCCAGTACTTC	CASSLPEGGSGFRETQYF
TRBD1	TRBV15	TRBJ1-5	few	TGTGCCACCAGCAGAGGGACAGGGACATATCAGCCCCAGCATTTT	CATSRGTGTYQPQHF
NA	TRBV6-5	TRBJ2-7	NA	TGTGCCAGCAGTTACTCGGAGGGGGCGGGCGAGCAGTACTTC	CASSYSEGAGEQYF
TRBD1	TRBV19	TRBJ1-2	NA	TGTGCCAGTAGTCCGACAGGGCCTCCTTATGGCTACACCTTC	CASSPTGPPYGYTF
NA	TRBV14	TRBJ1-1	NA	TGTGCCAGCAGCCAAGTCGGGGGGTACACTGAAGCTTTCTTT	CASSQVGGYTEAFF
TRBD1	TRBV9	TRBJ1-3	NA	TGTGCCAGCAGCGTGACAGGGGCCTACTCTGGAAACACCATATATTTT	CASSVTGAYSGNTIYF
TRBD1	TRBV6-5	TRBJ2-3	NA	TGTGCCAGCAGCCCGAACAGGGGTCCAGATACGCAGTATTTT	CASSPNRGPDTQYF
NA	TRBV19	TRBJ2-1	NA	TGTGCCAGTAGCATCGCGACAGGATACAATGAGCAGTTCTTC	CASSIATGYNEQFF
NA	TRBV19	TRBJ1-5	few	TGTGCCAGTAGTATAGACGGAGACGATCAGCCCCAGCATTTT	CASSIDGDDQPQHF
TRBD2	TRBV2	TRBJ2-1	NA	TGTGCCAGCAGTGGCGGGAGCTCCTACAATGAGCAGTTCTTC	CASSGGSSYNEQFF
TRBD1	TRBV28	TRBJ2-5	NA	TGTGCCAGCAGGCTCCCCGCCGGGACAGGGGGCCGGGAGACCCAGTACTTC	CASRLPAGTGGRETQYF
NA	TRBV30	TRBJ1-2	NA	TGTGCCTGGAGTGGGGGGCCTTCCTATGGCTACACCTTC	CAWSGGPSYGYTF
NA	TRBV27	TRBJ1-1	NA	TGTGCCAGCAGTTTCAGGGTAGGGAACACTGAAGCTTTCTTT	CASSFRVGNTEAFF
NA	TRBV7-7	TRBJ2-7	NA	TGTGCCAGCAGCTTAGAACCTACTTTTCACGAGCAGTACTTC	CASSLEPTFHEQYF
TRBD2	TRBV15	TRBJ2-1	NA	TGTGCCACCAGCAGTGGGACTAGCGGGAGACTTTACAATGAGCAGTTCTTC	CATSSGTSGRLYNEQFF
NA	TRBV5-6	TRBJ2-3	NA	TGTGCCAGCAGCTTGTGGGAGACCACAGATACGCAGTATTTT	CASSLWETTDTQYF
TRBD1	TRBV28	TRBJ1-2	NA	TGTGCCAGCAGTCTCGGACAGGAGAGTGATGGCTACACCTTC	CASSLGQESDGYTF
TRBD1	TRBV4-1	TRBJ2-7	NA	TGCGCCAGCAGCCAAGAAGTGGGACAGGGAACTTTCTACGAGCAGTACTTC	CASSQEVGQGTFYEQYF
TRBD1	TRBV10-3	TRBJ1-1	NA	TGTGCCATCAGTGATAAGGGACAGGGACGGTCTGAAGCTTTCTTT	CAISDKGQGRSEAFF
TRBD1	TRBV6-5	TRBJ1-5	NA	TGTGCCAGCAGACCGCAGGGACAGAATCAGCCCCAGCATTTT	CASRPQGQNQPQHF
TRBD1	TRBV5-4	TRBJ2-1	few	TGTGCCAGCAGCCCCCTCCGGGACAGGGGGATTTATGAGCAGTTCTTC	CASSPLRDRGIYEQFF
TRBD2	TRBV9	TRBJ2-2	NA	TGTGCCAGCAGCGTTGGGGGGGTGAACACCGGGGAGCTGTTTTTT	CASSVGGVNTGELFF
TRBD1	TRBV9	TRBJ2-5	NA	TGTGCCAGCAGCGTAGGATCGATTGGGGGACAGCGACAAGAGACCCAGTACTTC	CASSVGSIGGQRQETQYF
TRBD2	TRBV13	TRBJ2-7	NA	TGTGCCAGCAGCTTCGGACTAGCGGGCCACGAGCAGTACTTC	CASSFGLAGHEQYF
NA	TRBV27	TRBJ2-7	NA	TGTGCCAGCAGTCCGCTGGAGGTAAGCTCCTACGAGCAGTACTTC	CASSPLEVSSYEQYF
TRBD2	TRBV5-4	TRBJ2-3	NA	TGTGCCAGCAGGGAAGGCGGGAGGGCCGGAGATACGCAGTATTTT	CASREGGRAGDTQYF
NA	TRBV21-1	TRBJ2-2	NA	TGTGCCAGCAGCCCCGATCCGGGGACTAGCGGGAGGGCCGGGTCCCCCGGGGAGCTGTTTTTT	CASSPDPGTSGRAGSPGELFF
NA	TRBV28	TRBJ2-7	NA	TGTGCCAGCAGTTTACTCCTGGGGTTCGGGGCCTACGAGCAGTACTTC	CASSLLLGFGAYEQYF
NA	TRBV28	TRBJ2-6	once	TGTGCCAGCAGCCGAGGCCCCGTTATCAGCGAGAGCTCTGGGGCCAACGTCCTGACTTTC	CASSRGPVISESSGANVLTF
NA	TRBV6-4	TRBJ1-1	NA	TGTGCCAGCAGTGACTCGGGCCGGAACACTGAAGCTTTCTTT	CASSDSGRNTEAFF
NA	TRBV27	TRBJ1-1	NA	TGTGCCAGCAGTAAGGCCCTCCTAGGTACGAACACTGAAGCTTTCTTT	CASSKALLGTNTEAFF
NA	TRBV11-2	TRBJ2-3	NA	TGTGCCAGCAGCCTCCAGGCCGGAAGCACAGATACGCAGTATTTT	CASSLQAGSTDTQYF
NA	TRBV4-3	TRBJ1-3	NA	TGCGCCAGCAGCCAAGGTGCGGTGGGCTCTGGAAACACCATATATTTT	CASSQGAVGSGNTIYF
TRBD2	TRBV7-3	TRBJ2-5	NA	TGTGCCAGCAGCTTTATACTAGCGGGACCTCAAGAGACCCAGTACTTC	CASSFILAGPQETQYF
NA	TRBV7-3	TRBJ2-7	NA	TGTGCCAGCAGCTTAACCCCCTCCCCTATCTACGAGCAGTACTTC	CASSLTPSPIYEQYF
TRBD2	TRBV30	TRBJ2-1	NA	TGTGCCTGGAGTGTTTTAGCGGGAGGTCCCTACAATGAGCAGTTCTTC	CAWSVLAGGPYNEQFF
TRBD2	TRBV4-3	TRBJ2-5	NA	TGCGCCAGCAGCCAACCGTGGACTAGCGGGGGAGAGACCCAGTACTTC	CASSQPWTSGGETQYF
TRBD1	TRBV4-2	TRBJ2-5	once	TGTGCCAGCAGCCAAGAACAGGGGGGACAAGAGACCCAGTACTTC	CASSQEQGGQETQYF
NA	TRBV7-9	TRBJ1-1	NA	TGTGCCAGCAGCTTAGGCAGGGTTACTGAAGCTTTCTTT	CASSLGRVTEAFF
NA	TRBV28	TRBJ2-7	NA	TGTGCCAGCAGTTCTCCTCCGAGGACAAACTACGAGCAGTACTTC	CASSSPPRTNYEQYF
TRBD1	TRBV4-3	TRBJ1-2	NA	TGCGCCAGCAGCCAAGATCGCCGACAGGGGGAAATTTACACCTTC	CASSQDRRQGEIYTF
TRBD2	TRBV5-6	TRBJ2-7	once	TGTGCCAGCAGTCCTCTAGCGGGAGAGATTTACGAGCAGTACTTC	CASSPLAGEIYEQYF
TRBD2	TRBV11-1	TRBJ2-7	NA	TGTGCCAGCAGCCCCCAAGCGGGAGGCCCCTACGAGCAGTACTTC	CASSPQAGGPYEQYF
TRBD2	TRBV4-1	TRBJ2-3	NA	TGCGCCAGCAGCCAAGAGTCGGGGGGACTAGCGGGAGCAGATACGCAGTATTTT	CASSQESGGLAGADTQYF
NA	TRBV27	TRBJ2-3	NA	TGTGCCAGCAGCCAAAAAACAGCCCGACAGATCACAGATACGCAGTATTTT	CASSQKTARQITDTQYF